Reported below is one T cell receptor beta chain. In the original processing: Quantification of nucleated cells was approximated via reference gene primer amplification. Sequencing was performed with immunoSEQ multiplex PCR; in TCRdb, only in-frame clones are kept and a portion is missing. The V and J calls and clone size come from that table; D and trimming were worked out from the DNA. The table has around 100,000 clones, approximately 88% seen once. The length of the CDR3 is 21 residues. The germline CDR1 and CDR2 sequences are KGHDR and SFDVKD. Trimming shortened V by 0 bases and J by 0 bases, and 22 bases separated the two germline ends. The sample belongs to a study of blood T cell repertoires in COVID-19. Across the study: The origin of the acute and convalescent COVID-19 samples was the United States, Italy and Spain. Sources were T cells, B-cell-depleted T cells, or PBMCs; the material itself was cDNA or gDNA.

V gene TRBV24-1 combines with J gene TRBJ1-4; tentative D call: TRBD1 (6 bases). The clonotype originates from a man aged 55 to 70 with acute or convalescent COVID-19. Source material: peripheral blood. CDR3 sequence: CATSDLIGGTLLVATNEKLFF. CDR3 DNA sequence: TGTGCCACCAGTGATTTGATAGGGGGTACGCTTTTAGTTGCAACTAATGAAAAACTGTTTTTT.